The present entry profiles one TCR beta chain with its context. The data originate from a study of blood T cell repertoires in COVID-19. Looking at the study overall: T cells, B-cell-depleted T cells, or PBMCs provided the cDNA or gDNA that served as material.

Profiling relied on immunoSEQ multiplex PCR, and the TCRdb table lists in-frame clones only, not all of them. The profile shows over 100,000 clones, about 89% of them singletons. Sequenced input: peripheral blood. The TCR sequence derives from a man in his 60s with COVID-19, enrolled during active disease.

DNA of the CDR3: TGCGCCAGCAACCAAAAGGGGCGGGACAGGGAGACCCAGTACTTC. It translates to CASNQKGRDRETQYF. J is TRBJ2-5 and V is TRBV5-1; TRBD1 agrees at 8 bases. Germline assignment: CDR1 SGHRS and CDR2 YFSETQ. This CDR3 spans 15 amino acids. J gave up 5 bases and V 6 bases, and 12 bases lay outside the gene matches.